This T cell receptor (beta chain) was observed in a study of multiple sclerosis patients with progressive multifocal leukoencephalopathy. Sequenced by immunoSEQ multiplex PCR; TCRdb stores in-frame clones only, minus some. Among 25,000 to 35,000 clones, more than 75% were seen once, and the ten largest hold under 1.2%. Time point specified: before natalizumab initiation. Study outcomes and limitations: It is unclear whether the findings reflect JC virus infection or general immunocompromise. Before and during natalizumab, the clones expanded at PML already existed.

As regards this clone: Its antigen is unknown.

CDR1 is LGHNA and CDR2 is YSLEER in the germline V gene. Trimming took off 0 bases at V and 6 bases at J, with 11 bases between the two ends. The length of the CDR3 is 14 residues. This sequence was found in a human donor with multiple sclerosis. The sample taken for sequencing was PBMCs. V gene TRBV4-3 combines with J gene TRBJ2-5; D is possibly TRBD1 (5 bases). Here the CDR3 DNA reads TGCGCCAGCAGCCAAGATGGCAGGGTAAAGACCCAGTACTTC. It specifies CASSQDGRVKTQYF.